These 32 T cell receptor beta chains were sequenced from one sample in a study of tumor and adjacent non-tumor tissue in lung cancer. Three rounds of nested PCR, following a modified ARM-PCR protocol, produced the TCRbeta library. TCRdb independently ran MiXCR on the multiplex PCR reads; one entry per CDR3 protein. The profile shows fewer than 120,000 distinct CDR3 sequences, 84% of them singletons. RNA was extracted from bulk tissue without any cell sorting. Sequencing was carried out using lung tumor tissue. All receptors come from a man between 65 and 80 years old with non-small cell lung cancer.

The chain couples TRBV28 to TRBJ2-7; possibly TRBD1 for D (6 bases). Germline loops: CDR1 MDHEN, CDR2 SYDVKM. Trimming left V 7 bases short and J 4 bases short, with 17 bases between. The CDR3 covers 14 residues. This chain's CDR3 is CASTATGFSYEQYF. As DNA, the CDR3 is TGTGCCAGCACAGCTACAGGGTTCTCGTACGAGCAGTACTTC. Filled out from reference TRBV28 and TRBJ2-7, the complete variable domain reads DVKVTQSSRYLVKRTGEKVFLECVQDMDHENMFWYRQDPGLGLRLIYFSYDVKMKEKGDIPEGYSVSREKKERFSLILESASTNQTSMYLCASTATGFSYEQYFGPGTRLTVT.

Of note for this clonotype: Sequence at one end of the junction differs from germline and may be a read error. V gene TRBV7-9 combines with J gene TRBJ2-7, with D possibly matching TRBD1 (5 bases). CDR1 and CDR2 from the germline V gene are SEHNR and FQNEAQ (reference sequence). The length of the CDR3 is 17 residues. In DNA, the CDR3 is TGTGACAGCAGCTTATTAGCCAGGACACCAAGCTCTTACGAGCAGTACTTC. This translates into CDSSLLARTPSSYEQYF.

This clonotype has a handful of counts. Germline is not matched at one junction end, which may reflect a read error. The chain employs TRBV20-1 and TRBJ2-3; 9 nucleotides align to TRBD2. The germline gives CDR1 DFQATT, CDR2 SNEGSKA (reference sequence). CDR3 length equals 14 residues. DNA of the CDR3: TGCAGTGCTGCAGTAGCGGGAGCTGCAGATGCGCAGTATTTT. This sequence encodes CSAAVAGAADAQYF.

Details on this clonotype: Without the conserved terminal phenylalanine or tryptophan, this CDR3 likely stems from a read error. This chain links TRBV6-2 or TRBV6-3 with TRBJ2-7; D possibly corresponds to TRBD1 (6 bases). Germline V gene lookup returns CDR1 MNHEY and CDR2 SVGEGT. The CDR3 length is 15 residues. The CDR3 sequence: CASSSRQANSYEQYI. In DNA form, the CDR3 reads TGTGCCAGTAGTTCCAGACAGGCCAACTCCTACGAGCAGTACATC.

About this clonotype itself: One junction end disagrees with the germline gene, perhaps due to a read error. The CDR3 coding sequence is TGTGTCATCAGCCAGAAGGGAAGAAGCTACAATGAGCAGTTCTTC. Its translation: CVISQKGRSYNEQFF. The chain employs TRBV10-3 and TRBJ2-1; no firm D call. CDR1 and CDR2 from the germline V gene are ENHRY and SYGVKD. This CDR3 is built from 15 residues.

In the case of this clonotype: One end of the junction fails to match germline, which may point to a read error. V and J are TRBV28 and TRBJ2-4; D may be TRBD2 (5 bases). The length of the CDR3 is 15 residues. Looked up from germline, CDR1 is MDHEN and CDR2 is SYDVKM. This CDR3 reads CASSFYPLAKNIQYF. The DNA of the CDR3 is TGTGCCAGCAGTTTTTATCCTCTAGCCAAAAACATTCAGTACTTT.

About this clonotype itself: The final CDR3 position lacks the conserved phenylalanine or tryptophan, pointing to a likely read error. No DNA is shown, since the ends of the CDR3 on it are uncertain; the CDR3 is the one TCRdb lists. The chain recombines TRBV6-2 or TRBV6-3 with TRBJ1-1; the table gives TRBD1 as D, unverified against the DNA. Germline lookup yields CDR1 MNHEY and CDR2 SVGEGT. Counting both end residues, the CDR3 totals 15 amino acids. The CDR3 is CASRPFVGQRREIFL.

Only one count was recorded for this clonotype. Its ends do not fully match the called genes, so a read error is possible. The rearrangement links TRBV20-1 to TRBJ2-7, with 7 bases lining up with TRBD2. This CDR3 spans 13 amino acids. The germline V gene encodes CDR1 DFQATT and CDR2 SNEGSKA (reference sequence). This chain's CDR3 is CSVPRGSLSKQCF. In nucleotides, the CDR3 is TGCAGCGTTCCGCGGGGGAGTTTAAGCAAGCAGTGCTTC.

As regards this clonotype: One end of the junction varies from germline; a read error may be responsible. The CDR3 region is CASSVEGIITEAFF. Written as DNA, the CDR3 is TGTGCTAGCAGTGTCGAGGGTATAATCACTGAAGCTTTCTTT. The chain links TRBV6-1 to TRBJ1-1; no clear D. CDR3 length: 14 residues. Germline CDR1 reads MNHNS; CDR2 reads SASEGT.

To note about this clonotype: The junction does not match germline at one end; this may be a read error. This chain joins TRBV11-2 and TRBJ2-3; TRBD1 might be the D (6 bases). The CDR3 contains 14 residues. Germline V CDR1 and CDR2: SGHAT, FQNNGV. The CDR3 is CASRRTATADTRYF. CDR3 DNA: TGCGCCAGCAGACGGACAGCCACAGCAGATACGCGGTATTTC.

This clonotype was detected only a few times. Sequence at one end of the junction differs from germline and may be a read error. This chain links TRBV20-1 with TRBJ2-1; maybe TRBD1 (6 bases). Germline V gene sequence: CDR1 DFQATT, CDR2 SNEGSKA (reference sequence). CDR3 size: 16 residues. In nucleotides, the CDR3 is TGCAGTGCTAGAGATCTGGACAGAGGCTCCTACAATGGGCAGTTGTTC. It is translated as CSARDLDRGSYNGQLF.

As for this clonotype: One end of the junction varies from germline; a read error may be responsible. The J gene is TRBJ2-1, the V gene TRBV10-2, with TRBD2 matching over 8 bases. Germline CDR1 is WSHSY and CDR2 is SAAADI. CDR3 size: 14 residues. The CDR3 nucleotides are TGCGCCATCAGTGGGGAGACTAGCGCAAATGAGCAGTTCTTC. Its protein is CAISGETSANEQFF.

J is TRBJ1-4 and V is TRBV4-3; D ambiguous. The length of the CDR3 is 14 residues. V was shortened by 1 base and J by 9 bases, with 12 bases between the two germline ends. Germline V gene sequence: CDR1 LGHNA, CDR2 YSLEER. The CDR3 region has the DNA TGCGCCAGCAGCCAAGCCAGTGGCCACAAAAAACTGTTTTTT. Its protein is CASSQASGHKKLFF.

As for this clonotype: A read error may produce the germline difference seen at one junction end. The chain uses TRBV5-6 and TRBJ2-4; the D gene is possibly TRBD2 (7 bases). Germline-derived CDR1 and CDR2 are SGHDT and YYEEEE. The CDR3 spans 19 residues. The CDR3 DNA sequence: TGTGCCAGCAGCTTGTATCGGGGGGCGGAAAATTTAGCCAAAAACGTTCAGAACTTC. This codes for CASSLYRGAENLAKNVQNF.

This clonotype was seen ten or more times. The CDR3 region is CASSGGQGLNEQFF. Here the CDR3 DNA reads TGCGCCAGCAGCGGGGGACAGGGTTTGAATGAGCAGTTCTTC. V gene TRBV5-1 combines with J gene TRBJ2-1; TRBD1 matches at 9 bases. Germline loops: CDR1 SGHRS, CDR2 YFSETQ. CDR3 length equals 14 residues. The V and J ends lost 4 bases and 7 bases, in that order; junction bases with no gene match: 6.

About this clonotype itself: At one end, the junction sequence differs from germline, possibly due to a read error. The CDR3 protein is CVSCLDPSGGKGEQFF. As DNA, the CDR3 is TGTGTCAGCTGCTTAGATCCCTCGGGGGGCAAGGGTGAGCAGTTCTTC. This chain links TRBV11-3 with TRBJ2-1; D is perhaps TRBD2 (7 bases). The CDR3 extends over 16 amino acids. Germline V gene lookup returns CDR1 SGHNT and CDR2 YENEEA.

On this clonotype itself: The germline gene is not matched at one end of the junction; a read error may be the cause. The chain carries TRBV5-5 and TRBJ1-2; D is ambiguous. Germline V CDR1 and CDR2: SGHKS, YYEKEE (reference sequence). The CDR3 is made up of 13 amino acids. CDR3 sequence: CAGSLDGFYGYTF. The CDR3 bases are TGTGCCGGCAGCTTGGATGGGTTCTATGGTTACACCTTC.

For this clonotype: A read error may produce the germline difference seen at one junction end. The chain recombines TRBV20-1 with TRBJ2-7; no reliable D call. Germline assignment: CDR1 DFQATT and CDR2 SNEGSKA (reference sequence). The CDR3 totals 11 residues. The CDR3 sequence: CSVHSAYEQYF. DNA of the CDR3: TGCAGTGTTCACAGTGCCTACGAGCAATACTTC.

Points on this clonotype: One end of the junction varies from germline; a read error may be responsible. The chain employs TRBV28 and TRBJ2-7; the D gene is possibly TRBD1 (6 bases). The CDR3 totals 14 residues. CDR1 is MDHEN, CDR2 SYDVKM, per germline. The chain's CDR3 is CVSSPQGPAGEWYF. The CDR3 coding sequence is TGTGTCAGCAGTCCACAGGGACCGGCGGGCGAGTGGTACTTC.

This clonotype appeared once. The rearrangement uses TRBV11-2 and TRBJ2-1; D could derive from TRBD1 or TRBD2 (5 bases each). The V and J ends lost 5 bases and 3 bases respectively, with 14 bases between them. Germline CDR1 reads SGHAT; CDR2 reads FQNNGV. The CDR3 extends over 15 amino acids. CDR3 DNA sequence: TGTGCCAGCAGCCCATCGGGACGGAACTACAATGAGCAGTTCTTC. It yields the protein CASSPSGRNYNEQFF.

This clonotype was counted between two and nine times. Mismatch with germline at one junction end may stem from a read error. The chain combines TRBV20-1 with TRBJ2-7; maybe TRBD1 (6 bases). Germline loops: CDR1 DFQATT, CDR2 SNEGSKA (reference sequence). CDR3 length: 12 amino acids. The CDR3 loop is CSAEGVLYERYF. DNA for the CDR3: TGCAGTGCCGAGGGGGTCCTCTACGAGCGGTACTTC.

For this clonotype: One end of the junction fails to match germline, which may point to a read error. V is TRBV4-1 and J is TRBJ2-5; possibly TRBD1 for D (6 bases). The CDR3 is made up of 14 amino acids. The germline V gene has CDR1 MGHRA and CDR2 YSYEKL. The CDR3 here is CASIQQWGQETEYF. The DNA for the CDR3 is TGCGCCAGCATCCAACAGTGGGGGCAAGAGACAGAGTACTTC.

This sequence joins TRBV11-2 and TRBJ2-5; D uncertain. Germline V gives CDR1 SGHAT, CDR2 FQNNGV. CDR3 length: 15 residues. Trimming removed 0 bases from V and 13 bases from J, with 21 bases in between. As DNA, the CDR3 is TGTGCCAGCAGCTTAGAAGGTCAGGACCAAGTGACGCGGTACTTC. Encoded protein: CASSLEGQDQVTRYF.

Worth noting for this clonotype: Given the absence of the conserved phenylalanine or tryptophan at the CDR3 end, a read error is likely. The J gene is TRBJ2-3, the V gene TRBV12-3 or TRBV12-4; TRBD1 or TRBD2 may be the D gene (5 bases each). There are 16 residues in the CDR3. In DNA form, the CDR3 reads TGTGCCAGTAGTTTAGGGGACGGCGGGCCCACAGATACGCAGTATATT. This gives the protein CASSLGDGGPTDTQYI.

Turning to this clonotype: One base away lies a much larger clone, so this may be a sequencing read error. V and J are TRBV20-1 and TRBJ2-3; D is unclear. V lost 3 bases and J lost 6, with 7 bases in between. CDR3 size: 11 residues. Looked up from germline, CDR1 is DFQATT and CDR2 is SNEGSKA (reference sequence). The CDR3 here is CSASPTDTQYF. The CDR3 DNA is TGCAGTGCTAGCCCCACTGATACGCAGTATTTT.

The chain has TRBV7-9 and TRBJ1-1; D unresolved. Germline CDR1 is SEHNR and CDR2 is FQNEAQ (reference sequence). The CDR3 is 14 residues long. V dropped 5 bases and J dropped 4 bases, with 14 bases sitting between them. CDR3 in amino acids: CASSQKVSSTEAFF. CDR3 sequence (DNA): TGTGCCAGCAGCCAAAAGGTGAGTAGCACTGAAGCTTTCTTT.

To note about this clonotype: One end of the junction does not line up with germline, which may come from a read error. The CDR3 is CASSIREPLPREHYF. DNA for the CDR3: TGTGCCAGCAGTATCCGGGAGCCACTCCCGAGGGAGCATTACTTC. The rearrangement uses TRBV12-3 or TRBV12-4 and TRBJ2-7, with D perhaps TRBD2 (6 bases). The CDR3 has 15 residues.

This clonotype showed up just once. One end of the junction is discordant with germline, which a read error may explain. The CDR3 protein is CTSSLSSPVREKLFF. The CDR3 nucleotides read TGTACCAGTAGCCTATCTAGCCCAGTGAGGGAAAAACTGTTTTTT. The V and J genes are TRBV7-9 and TRBJ1-4; unclear D gene. The length of the CDR3 is 15 residues. Germline V gives CDR1 SEHNR, CDR2 FQNEAQ (reference sequence).

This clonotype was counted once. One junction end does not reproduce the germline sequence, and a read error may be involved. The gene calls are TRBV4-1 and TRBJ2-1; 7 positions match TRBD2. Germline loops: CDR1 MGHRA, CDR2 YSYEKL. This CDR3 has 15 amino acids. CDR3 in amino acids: CASSHGGFFGNERFF. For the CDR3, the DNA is TGCGCCAGCAGCCACGGGGGGTTTTTTGGCAATGAGCGGTTCTTC.

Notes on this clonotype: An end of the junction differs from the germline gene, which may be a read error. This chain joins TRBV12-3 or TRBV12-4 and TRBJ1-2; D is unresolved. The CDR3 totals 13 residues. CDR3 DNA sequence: TGTGCCAGCAGTTTAAAGGCTGTATATGGCTGCACCTTC. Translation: CASSLKAVYGCTF.

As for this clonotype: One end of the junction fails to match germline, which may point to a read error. CDR3 coding DNA: TGTGACAGCAGGGGGACGGGAGTTGTTTCCGGGGAGATGTTTTTC. Protein sequence: CDSRGTGVVSGEMFF. The rearrangement uses TRBV6-2 or TRBV6-3 and TRBJ2-2, with D perhaps TRBD1 (7 bases). The V gene's germline CDR1 is MNHEY and CDR2 SVGEGT. The CDR3 length is 15 residues.

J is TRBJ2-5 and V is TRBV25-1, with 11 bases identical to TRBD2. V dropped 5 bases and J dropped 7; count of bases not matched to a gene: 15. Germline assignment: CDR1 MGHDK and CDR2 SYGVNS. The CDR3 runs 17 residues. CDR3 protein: CASSQRSGTSGRRTQYF. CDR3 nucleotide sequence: TGTGCCAGCAGTCAACGCTCCGGGACTAGCGGAAGAAGGACCCAGTACTTC.